This T cell receptor (beta chain) came from a study of response to subunit inactivated influenza vaccine. Study results and caveats: Each seasonal flu vaccination may recruit only limited new T cells, authors suggested.

Regarding this clonotype: Its antigen is as yet unknown.

The CDR3 is made up of 15 amino acids. V was cut by 0 bases and J by 0 bases, with 9 bases left in between. The germline V gene encodes CDR1 SGDLS and CDR2 YYNGEE. TCRdb used MiXCR to reprocess the RT-PCR reads, holding one entry per CDR3 protein. This repertoire shows 500,000 to 750,000 distinct CDR3 sequences, less than 15% found once; its top ten account for 11%. The sequence was obtained from a man aged 50 to 60 who received an inactivated influenza vaccine. This material consisted of PBMCs from blood, taken about 11 days after vaccination. This chain links TRBV9 with TRBJ1-1; D uncertain. The CDR3 DNA reads TGTGCCAGCAGCGTAGGCGGGAACCTGAACACTGAAGCTTTCTTT. This sequence encodes CASSVGGNLNTEAFF.